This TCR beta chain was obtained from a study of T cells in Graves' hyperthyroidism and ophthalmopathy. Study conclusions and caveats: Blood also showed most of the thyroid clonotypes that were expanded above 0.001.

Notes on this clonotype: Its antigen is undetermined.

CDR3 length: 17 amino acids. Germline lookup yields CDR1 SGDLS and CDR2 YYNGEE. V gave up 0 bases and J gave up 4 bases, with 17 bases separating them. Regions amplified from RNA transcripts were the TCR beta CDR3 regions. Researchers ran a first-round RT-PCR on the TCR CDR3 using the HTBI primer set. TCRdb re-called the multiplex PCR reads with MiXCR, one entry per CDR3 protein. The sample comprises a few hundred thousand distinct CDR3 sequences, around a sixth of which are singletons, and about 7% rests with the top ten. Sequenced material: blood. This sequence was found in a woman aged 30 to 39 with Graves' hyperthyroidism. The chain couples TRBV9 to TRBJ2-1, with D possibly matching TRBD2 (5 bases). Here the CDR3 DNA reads TGTGCCAGCAGCGTAGACCTAGCTCGACACTCGTACAATGAGCAGTTCTTC. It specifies CASSVDLARHSYNEQFF.